The source of this TCR beta chain is a study of PD-L1 blockade in urothelial cancer. Across the whole study: At some point between 2013 and 2015, patients got going on atezolizumab, taking 1,200 mg intravenously every 3 weeks. Study-level results: Durable benefit accompanied greater 3-week expansion of tumor-associated blood clones. Lower pretreatment blood TCR clonality, under the median, predicted better survival, researchers reported.

This clone was seen a handful of times. Its specificity is unknown. The germline gives CDR1 GTSNPN, CDR2 SVGIG (reference sequence). The length of the CDR3 is 13 residues. Losses at the gene ends were 8 bases for V and 4 bases for J; bases not matched to a gene: 7. TCRdb's copy holds only in-frame clones and misses some; the assay was immunoSEQ multiplex PCR. The sample consists of fewer than 40,000 clones, more than 85% of them appearing once. Time point defined: pretreatment peripheral blood. The source material was PBMCs, sampled around atezolizumab (anti-PD-L1) treatment. This receptor was obtained from a woman aged 55 to 70 with urothelial cancer. This chain links TRBV30 with TRBJ1-3; 8 nucleotides align to TRBD1. In DNA form, the CDR3 reads TGTGCCGTACATCCAGGGGGCGGAAACACCATATATTTT. It yields the protein CAVHPGGGNTIYF.